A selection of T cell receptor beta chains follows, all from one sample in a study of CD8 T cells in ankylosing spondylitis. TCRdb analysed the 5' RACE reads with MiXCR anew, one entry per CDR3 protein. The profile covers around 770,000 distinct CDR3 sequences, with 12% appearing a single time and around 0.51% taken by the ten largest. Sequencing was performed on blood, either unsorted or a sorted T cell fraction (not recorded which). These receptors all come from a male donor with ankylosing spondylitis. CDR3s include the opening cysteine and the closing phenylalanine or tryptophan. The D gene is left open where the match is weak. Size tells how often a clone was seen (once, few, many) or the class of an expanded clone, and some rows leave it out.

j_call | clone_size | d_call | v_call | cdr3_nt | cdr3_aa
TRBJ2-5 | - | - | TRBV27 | TGTGCCAGCAGTTCCGGAAGTCTGACGGAGACCCAGTACTTC | CASSSGSLTETQYF
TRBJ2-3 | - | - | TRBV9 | TGTGCCAGCAGCGGAAGACAGTCATACTCAGATACGCAGTATTTT | CASSGRQSYSDTQYF
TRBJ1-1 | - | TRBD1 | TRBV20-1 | TGCAGTGCTGGGGACAGGGCGGTAAACACTGAAGCTTTCTTT | CSAGDRAVNTEAFF
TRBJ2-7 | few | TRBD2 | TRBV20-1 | TGCAGTGCTAGTCGTCGGACTAGCGGGAGTTACGAGCAGTACTTC | CSASRRTSGSYEQYF
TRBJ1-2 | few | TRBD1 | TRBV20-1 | TGCAGTGCCAACGCCGGGACAGGAGGCTACACCTTC | CSANAGTGGYTF
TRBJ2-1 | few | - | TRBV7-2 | TGTGCCAGCAGCTGGGCCGAGCACCATGAGCAGTTCTTC | CASSWAEHHEQFF
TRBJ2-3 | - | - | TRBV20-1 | TGCAGTGCTAGAGATATCAACAGCTACATCGGCACAGATACGCAGTATTTT | CSARDINSYIGTDTQYF
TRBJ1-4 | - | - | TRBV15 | TGTGCCACCAGCAGAGACAGGCGGAATGAAAAACTGTTTTTT | CATSRDRRNEKLFF
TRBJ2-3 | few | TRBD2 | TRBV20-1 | TGCAGTGCTAGGTTAGGACTAGCGGGGTTGAGGGGCACAGATACGCAGTATTTT | CSARLGLAGLRGTDTQYF
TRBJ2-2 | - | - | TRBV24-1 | TGTGCCACCAGTGACTACTATAGCCCGTCACCCGGGGAGCTGTTTTTT | CATSDYYSPSPGELFF
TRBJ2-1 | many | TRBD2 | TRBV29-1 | TGCAGCGTTGTCCGGACTAGCTACAATGAGCAGTTCTTC | CSVVRTSYNEQFF
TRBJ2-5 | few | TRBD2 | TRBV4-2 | TGTGCCAGCAGCCAAGAACCCGCTAGCGGAGGGACCCAGTACTTC | CASSQEPASGGTQYF
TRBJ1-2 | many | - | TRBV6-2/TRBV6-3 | TGTGCCAGCAGTTACTCCTGGGTTCTTTATGGCTACACCTTC | CASSYSWVLYGYTF
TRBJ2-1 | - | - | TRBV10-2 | TGCGCCAGCACTGACCACCAGGGCTACAATGAGCAGTTCTTC | CASTDHQGYNEQFF
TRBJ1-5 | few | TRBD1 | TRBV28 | TGTGCCAGCAGTTTATGGGACAGGGCATATCAGCCCCAGCATTTT | CASSLWDRAYQPQHF
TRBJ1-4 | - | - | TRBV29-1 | TGCAGCGTTGGTGGGCGCGGGATTGAAAAACTGTTTTTT | CSVGGRGIEKLFF
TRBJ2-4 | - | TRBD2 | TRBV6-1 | TGTGCCAGCAGGGAGTCCAGCGGGAGGACGAGAGCCAAAAACATTCAGTACTTC | CASRESSGRTRAKNIQYF